The T cell receptor (beta chain) under discussion was sequenced for a study of blood T cell repertoires in COVID-19 (dated by TCRdb to the early 2020s). Concerning the study at large: Samples from collaborators originated in the United States, Italy and Spain and spanned both the acute and convalescent phases of COVID-19. Where HLA class I and class II types were available, the types were taken from metadata supplied by the sample provider, not from assay-based typing. The repertoires were made available in a free public database intended to serve as a resource for research on the immune response to SARS-CoV-2. The prospective study material was composed of cDNA or gDNA derived from T cells, B-cell-depleted T cells, or PBMCs. Nearly every sample came with metadata listing a de-identified subject ID, COVID-19 status, age in years and sex. Deeply sampled blood TCRbeta repertoires from subjects exposed to, actively infected with, or recovered from COVID-19 were included in the dataset. The samples were drawn from the first 160 participants of the ongoing ImmuneRACE study and from 1,200 or so subjects provided by 6 global collaborators. Points the paper makes about the study in general: The amount of clinical and demographic metadata varied by source and participant and was provided uncurated.

Each collaborating institution followed its own protocols to collect whole blood in K2EDTA tubes. For TCRbeta analysis, collaborator samples were shipped as frozen whole blood, as isolated PBMCs, or as DNA extracted from either sample type. The cysteine opens and the phenylalanine closes a CDR3 of 14 amino acids. Of the read, only the CDR3 DNA is kept; its 42 bases are in frame from base 1. Based on the germline V gene, the CDR1 and CDR2 sequences are SGHDN and FVKESK. V gives up 0 bases and J gives up 7 bases, and the segment between their germline ends measures 7 bases. The immunoSEQ Assay, a bias-controlled multiplex PCR, was used to amplify TCRbeta CDR3 regions from genomic DNA. The study's processing was this. The number of nucleated cells in each sample was estimated by amplification of reference gene primers within the assay. Sequence reads were collapsed and filtered to measure the absolute abundance of every unique TCRbeta CDR3 rearrangement. For each sample, productive Simpson clonality was calculated as the square root of Simpson's diversity index over productive rearrangements. TCRdb carries this immuneACCESS record with in-frame sequences only. Its versions omit some clonotypes, under half of them owing to an unresolved V gene in the studies checked, with the rest unexplained. That table furnishes V, J and clone size, whereas the DNA furnished D and trimming. For this sample there are around 92,000 clones; around 84% appear just once. Jointly, the top ten make up 13% of the sample.

Regarding this clone: The clone's antigen remains unknown. The sample holds no much larger clone one base away, and base qualities are not on file. This same CDR3 is encoded by further DNA sequences in the sample.

The specimen sequenced was peripheral blood. This receptor was obtained from a woman between 55 and 75 years old in a cohort sampled during active or convalescent COVID-19. The rearrangement joined TRBV14 to TRBJ1-6; the D gene is perhaps TRBD1, on 6 matching bases. In nucleotide form, the sequence is TGTGCCAGCAGCCAAGAAACAGGGAATTCACCCCTCCACTTT. This sequence encodes CASSQETGNSPLHF.